The rows below give T cell receptor beta chains drawn from one sample of a study of immune evolution from preneoplasia to lung adenocarcinoma. TCRdb's copy holds only in-frame clones and misses some; the assay was immunoSEQ multiplex PCR. The sample has thousands of clones, approximately 83% seen once. Sequencing input: FFPE adjacent normal lung tissue. The receptor set was obtained from a person aged 65-85 years with lung adenocarcinoma. Each CDR3 is given with its conserved first and last residue. Fields, in order: J gene, CDR3 length, clone size, D gene, V gene, CDR3 protein, CDR3 DNA. D genes are given only for firm matches. Size is stated for part of the rows, as once, few or many counts, or as a class when the clone is expanded.

j_call: TRBJ2-3
cdr3_length: 14
clone_size: -
d_call: -
v_call: TRBV7-8
cdr3_aa: CASSSRDRTDTQYF
cdr3_nt: TGTGCCAGCAGCTCTCGGGACCGCACAGATACGCAGTATTTT

j_call: TRBJ2-3
cdr3_length: 13
clone_size: -
d_call: TRBD1
v_call: TRBV19
cdr3_aa: CASNRGRTDTQYF
cdr3_nt: TGTGCGTCAAACAGGGGTCGCACAGATACGCAGTATTTT

j_call: TRBJ1-2
cdr3_length: 14
clone_size: once
d_call: -
v_call: TRBV10-1
cdr3_aa: CASSETRTNYGYTF
cdr3_nt: TGCGCCAGCAGTGAAACTCGGACTAACTATGGCTACACCTTC

j_call: TRBJ2-2
cdr3_length: 16
clone_size: -
d_call: TRBD2
v_call: TRBV7-8
cdr3_aa: CASSLISSGGTGELFF
cdr3_nt: TGTGCCAGCAGCTTGATTTCGTCGGGGGGGACCGGGGAGCTGTTTTTT

j_call: TRBJ2-7
cdr3_length: 14
clone_size: -
d_call: TRBD1
v_call: TRBV15
cdr3_aa: CATSRDREVHEQYF
cdr3_nt: TGTGCCACCAGCAGGGACAGGGAAGTCCACGAGCAGTACTTC

j_call: TRBJ2-1
cdr3_length: 15
clone_size: -
d_call: TRBD1
v_call: TRBV27
cdr3_aa: CASTTGQGTNNEQFF
cdr3_nt: TGTGCCAGCACTACCGGACAGGGAACTAACAATGAGCAGTTCTTC

j_call: TRBJ1-1
cdr3_length: 14
clone_size: -
d_call: -
v_call: TRBV9
cdr3_aa: CASSVGHPNTEAFF
cdr3_nt: TGTGCCAGCAGCGTAGGACATCCGAACACTGAAGCTTTCTTT

j_call: TRBJ2-3
cdr3_length: 15
clone_size: -
d_call: TRBD1
v_call: TRBV6-4
cdr3_aa: CASSDSQGGTDTQYF
cdr3_nt: TGTGCCAGCAGTGACTCCCAGGGGGGCACAGATACGCAGTATTTT

j_call: TRBJ2-7
cdr3_length: 12
clone_size: -
d_call: -
v_call: TRBV29-1
cdr3_aa: CSVVGQSYEQYF
cdr3_nt: TGCAGCGTTGTCGGGCAGTCCTACGAGCAGTACTTC

j_call: TRBJ1-2
cdr3_length: 17
clone_size: -
d_call: TRBD1
v_call: TRBV28
cdr3_aa: CASSLGTDFRGNYGYTF
cdr3_nt: TGTGCCAGCAGTTTGGGGACAGACTTCAGGGGGAACTATGGCTACACCTTC